This T cell receptor beta chain is from a study of cytomegalovirus exposure and HLA in healthy donors. The study's findings and limits: Prediction of most subjects' HLA-A and HLA-B alleles by TCR beta sequences was reportedly accurate.

Worth noting for this clone: Its antigen is unidentified.

The PCR ran on 60 Vbeta and 13 Jbeta primers. Some clones are missing from TCRdb's copy, which holds only in-frame ones; the method was immunoSEQ multiplex PCR. The listing contains about 67,000 clones. Sequenced sample: PBMCs. The receptor was isolated from a woman in her twenties or thirties in good health and CMV-seronegative.

CDR3 protein: CASRPGGGWTYEQYF. CDR3 DNA: TGTGCCAGCAGACCCGGGGGGGGCTGGACCTACGAGCAGTACTTC. The J gene is TRBJ2-7, the V gene TRBV6-5; 8 bases line up with TRBD2. The CDR3 contains 15 residues. Germline V gene sequence: CDR1 MNHEY, CDR2 SVGAGI. Trimming removed 6 bases from V and 2 bases from J; junction bases left unmatched: 9.